One and the same sample provided the 19 T cell receptor beta chains below, sequenced in a study of cytomegalovirus exposure and HLA in healthy donors. Amplification used 60 Vbeta primers and 13 Jbeta primers. Using immunoSEQ multiplex PCR, the repertoire was profiled, and TCRdb retains in-frame clones only, with some absent. The sample has 200,000 to 300,000 clones, around four fifths seen once; the top ten hold 1.5% to 2.5%. Specimen: PBMCs. These receptor sequences come from a woman aged 40 to 49 in good health and CMV-seropositive.

The chain is built from TRBV6-6 and TRBJ1-5; no firm D call. Germline values: CDR1 MNHNY, CDR2 SVGAGI (reference sequence). V was pared by 2 bases and J by 0 bases, with 5 bases between. The CDR3 is 14 amino acids. CDR3 loop: CASSYEHSNQPQHF. In DNA form, the CDR3 reads TGTGCCAGCAGTTACGAGCATAGCAATCAGCCCCAGCATTTT.

This sequence joins TRBV9 and TRBJ2-1; maybe TRBD2 (6 bases). Germline V gives CDR1 SGDLS, CDR2 YYNGEE. The CDR3 is made up of 14 amino acids. Trimming took off 3 bases at V and 12 bases at J, with 19 bases between the two ends. CDR3 sequence reads: CASSASGTVNRQFF. The CDR3 DNA reads as TGTGCCAGCAGCGCATCCGGGACTGTCAATAGGCAGTTCTTC.

This chain joins TRBV7-2 and TRBJ2-5, with TRBD2 matching over 14 bases. This CDR3 is built from 14 residues. J lost 5 bases, V lost 8 bases, and 4 bases had no gene match. Germline assignment: CDR1 SGHTA and CDR2 FQGNSA. The CDR3 loop is CASRGTSGSETQYF. The CDR3 DNA reads TGTGCCAGCCGTGGGACTAGCGGGAGTGAGACCCAGTACTTC.

The rearrangement joins TRBV2 to TRBJ2-7; TRBD1 matches at 8 bases. V shed 6 bases, J shed 5 bases, and the junction held 12 bases outside the gene matches. Germline-derived CDR1 and CDR2 are SNHLY and FYNNEI. The CDR3 sequence is 15 residues long. The CDR3 protein is CASRLTPQGADEQYF. CDR3 bases: TGTGCCAGCAGGCTTACCCCGCAGGGGGCCGACGAGCAGTACTTC. The full variable domain, rest sourced from reference TRBV2 and TRBJ2-7, is EPEVTQTPSHQVTQMGQEVILRCVPISNHLYFYWYRQILGQKVEFLVSFYNNEISEKSEIFDDQFSVERPDGSNFTLKIRSTKLEDSAMYFCASRLTPQGADEQYFGPGTRLTVT.

The V gene is TRBV7-5, the J gene TRBJ1-5; the table's D call, TRBD1, has no DNA check behind it. TRBV7-5 is recorded as a pseudogene. This CDR3 has 17 residues. CDR3 bases: TGTGTCAGAAGCCTAGGTGGGGACAGGTATAGCAATCAGCCCCAGCATTTT. Its translation is CVRSLGGDRYSNQPQHF.

V usage is TRBV29-1 and J usage is TRBJ2-6; tentative D call: TRBD2 (6 bases). This CDR3 region has 17 residues. Germline CDR1 is SQVTM and CDR2 is ANQGSEA. The V gene lost 6 bases and the J gene lost 0 bases, with 18 bases spanning the gap. CDR3 in amino acids: CSVDSGTYSSGANVLTF. The CDR3 DNA reads as TGCAGCGTCGACTCCGGGACTTACAGCTCTGGGGCCAACGTCCTGACTTTC.

In its sample, this clone was seen a few times. V gene TRBV2 combines with J gene TRBJ2-7; 10 positions agree with TRBD2. V lost 3 bases to trimming and J lost 3 bases; unmatched junction nucleotides: 5. The CDR3 runs 15 residues. Germline CDR1 reads SNHLY; CDR2 reads FYNNEI. CDR3 residues: CASSESLAGIYEQYF. DNA for the CDR3: TGTGCCAGCAGTGAGTCACTAGCGGGAATCTACGAGCAGTACTTC.

The chain links TRBV5-4 to TRBJ2-7; possibly TRBD1 for D (5 bases). The V and J ends lost 0 bases and 6 bases respectively, with 13 bases between them. Germline CDR1 and CDR2: SGHNT and YYREEE (reference sequence). The CDR3 sequence is 14 residues long. As DNA, the CDR3 is TGTGCCAGCAGCTTGGCAGGACAACATTCCGAGCAGTACTTC. It is translated as CASSLAGQHSEQYF.

This sequence joins TRBV7-9 and TRBJ1-2; 7 bases align to TRBD1. The CDR3 is 14 residues long. Per germline, CDR1 SEHNR and CDR2 FQNEAQ (reference sequence). V shed 5 bases, J shed 0 bases, and the junction held 3 bases outside the gene matches. As DNA, the CDR3 is TGTGCCAGCAGCGGGGACAGAGCTAACTATGGCTACACCTTC. This gives the protein CASSGDRANYGYTF.

V gene TRBV2 combines with J gene TRBJ1-1; 11 bases are shared with TRBD1. Germline loops: CDR1 SNHLY, CDR2 FYNNEI. Trimming took 7 bases from V and 1 from J; bases not matched to a gene: 8. The CDR3 runs to 16 residues. CDR3 sequence reads: CASTGQGATTNTEAFF. CDR3 coding DNA: TGTGCCAGCACCGGACAGGGGGCGACTACGAACACTGAAGCTTTCTTT. The full variable domain, with the rest looked up from reference TRBV2 and TRBJ1-1, is EPEVTQTPSHQVTQMGQEVILRCVPISNHLYFYWYRQILGQKVEFLVSFYNNEISEKSEIFDDQFSVERPDGSNFTLKIRSTKLEDSAMYFCASTGQGATTNTEAFFGQGTRLTVV.

The chain's CDR3 is CASSSGLAGAGEQYF. DNA of the CDR3: TGTGCCAGCAGCTCGGGACTAGCGGGAGCAGGCGAGCAGTACTTC. The chain uses TRBV28 and TRBJ2-7; 14 bases are a match to TRBD2. There are 15 residues in the CDR3. V lost 6 bases, J lost 6 bases, and 7 bases stayed unmatched. In germline, CDR1 is MDHEN, CDR2 SYDVKM.

The chain joins TRBV7-8 to TRBJ1-5, with 12 bases matching TRBD1. Per the germline V gene, CDR1 is SGHVS and CDR2 is FQNEAQ. J gave up 6 bases and V 5 bases, and 5 bases lay outside the gene matches. The CDR3 covers 15 residues. The CDR3 here is CASSDGTGGFQPQHF. In DNA form, the CDR3 reads TGTGCCAGCAGCGATGGGACAGGGGGCTTTCAGCCCCAGCATTTT.

V and J are TRBV6-1 and TRBJ1-3; D gene uncertain. CDR3 length: 17 amino acids. The germline CDR1 and CDR2 sequences are MNHNS and SASEGT. Trimming stripped 2 bases from V and 0 bases from J, with 14 bases between. The CDR3 DNA sequence: TGTGCCAGCAGTGAACCAAGGAGGGCTATCTCTGGAAACACCATATATTTT. Translating it yields CASSEPRRAISGNTIYF.

This chain links TRBV7-2 with TRBJ2-7; tentative D call: TRBD1 (5 bases). The V gene lost 1 base and the J gene lost 3 bases, with 10 bases spanning the gap. This CDR3 contains 14 residues. Germline V CDR1 and CDR2: SGHTA, FQGNSA. In nucleotides, the CDR3 is TGTGCCAGCAGCTTAGTGCTCAGGGACTACGAGCAGTACTTC. Translating gives CASSLVLRDYEQYF.

The rearrangement links TRBV19 to TRBJ2-3, with TRBD1 matching 8 bases. There are 14 residues in the CDR3. Trimming cost V 4 bases and J 4 bases; bases outside gene matches: 4. Germline-derived CDR1 and CDR2 are LNHDA and SQIVND (reference sequence). CDR3 region: CASSRDRGSDTQYF. CDR3 DNA sequence: TGTGCCAGTAGTAGAGACAGGGGTTCAGATACGCAGTATTTT.

This clone occurred once. This chain connects TRBV5-1 to TRBJ2-1, with D possibly being TRBD2 (5 bases). V was shortened by 2 bases and J by 7 bases, with 16 bases between the two germline ends. The CDR3 covers 15 residues. The germline V gene encodes CDR1 SGHRS and CDR2 YFSETQ. CDR3 loop: CASSFETGTGNEQFF. The CDR3 nucleotides are TGCGCCAGCAGCTTCGAGACGGGAACTGGTAATGAGCAGTTCTTC.

There are a few counts of this clone. This rearrangement joins TRBV9 to TRBJ2-7, with 8 bases aligning to TRBD2. This CDR3 is 16 amino acids long. V shed 4 bases, J shed 3 bases, and the junction held 12 bases outside the gene matches. The germline gives CDR1 SGDLS, CDR2 YYNGEE. CDR3 region: CASSPRTSLNRYEQYF. The CDR3 nucleotides are TGTGCCAGCAGCCCACGGACTAGCTTGAACCGCTACGAGCAGTACTTC.

This clone occurred once. The genes are TRBV6-1 and TRBJ1-4, with a possible D match to TRBD1 (5 bases). Trimming shortened V by 6 bases and J by 7 bases, and 12 bases separated the two germline ends. Germline CDR1 and CDR2: MNHNS and SASEGT. This CDR3 has 13 amino acids. CDR3 region: CASSRDFPEKLFF. The CDR3 nucleotides read TGTGCCAGCAGCCGGGACTTCCCTGAAAAACTGTTTTTT.

This chain joins TRBV19 and TRBJ2-1; 7 bases are shared with TRBD2. CDR1 and CDR2 (germline): LNHDA, SQIVND (reference sequence). The trim removed 4 bases at V and 4 bases at J, leaving 13 bases unmatched. This CDR3 contains 17 residues. In DNA form, the CDR3 reads TGTGCCAGTAGTACCCTTAGGCGGGCTAGCGGATACAATGAGCAGTTCTTC. This encodes CASSTLRRASGYNEQFF.